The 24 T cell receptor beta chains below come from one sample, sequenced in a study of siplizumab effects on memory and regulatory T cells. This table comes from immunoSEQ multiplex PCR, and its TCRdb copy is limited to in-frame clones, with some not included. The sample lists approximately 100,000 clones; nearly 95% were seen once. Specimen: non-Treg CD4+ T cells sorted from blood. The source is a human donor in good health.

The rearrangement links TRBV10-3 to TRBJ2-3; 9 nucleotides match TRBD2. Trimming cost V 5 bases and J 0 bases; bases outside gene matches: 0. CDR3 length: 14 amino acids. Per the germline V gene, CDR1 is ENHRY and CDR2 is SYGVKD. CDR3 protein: CAISTSGSTDTQYF. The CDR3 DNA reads TGTGCCATCAGTACTAGCGGGAGCACAGATACGCAGTATTTT.

The CDR3 reads CASSLQTGGEKLFF. Written as DNA, the CDR3 is TGTGCCAGCAGCTTACAGACAGGGGGGGAAAAACTGTTTTTT. The chain carries TRBV7-2 and TRBJ1-4, with 9 bases that match TRBD1. This CDR3 region has 14 residues. V lost 2 bases and J lost 8; bases outside the gene matches: 3. From germline, CDR1 is SGHTA and CDR2 FQGNSA. The complete variable domain, with remaining parts taken from reference TRBV7-2 and TRBJ1-4, reads GAGVSQSPSNKVTEKGKDVELRCDPISGHTALYWYRQSLGQGLEFLIYFQGNSAPDKSGLPSDRFSAERTGGSVSTLTIQRTQQEDSAVYLCASSLQTGGEKLFFGSGTQLSVL.

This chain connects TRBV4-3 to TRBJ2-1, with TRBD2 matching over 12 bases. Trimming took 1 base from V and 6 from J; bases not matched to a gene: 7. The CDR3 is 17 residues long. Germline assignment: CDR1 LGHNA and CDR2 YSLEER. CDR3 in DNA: TGCGCCAGCAGCCAAGGGGGGGCGGGACTAGCGGGCAATGAGCAGTTCTTC. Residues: CASSQGGAGLAGNEQFF.

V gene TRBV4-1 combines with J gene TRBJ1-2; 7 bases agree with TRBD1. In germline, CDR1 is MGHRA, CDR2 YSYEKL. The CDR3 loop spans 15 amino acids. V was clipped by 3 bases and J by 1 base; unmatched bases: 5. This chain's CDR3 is CASSQPGQSNYGYTF. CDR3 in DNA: TGCGCCAGCAGCCAGCCGGGACAGAGTAACTATGGCTACACCTTC.

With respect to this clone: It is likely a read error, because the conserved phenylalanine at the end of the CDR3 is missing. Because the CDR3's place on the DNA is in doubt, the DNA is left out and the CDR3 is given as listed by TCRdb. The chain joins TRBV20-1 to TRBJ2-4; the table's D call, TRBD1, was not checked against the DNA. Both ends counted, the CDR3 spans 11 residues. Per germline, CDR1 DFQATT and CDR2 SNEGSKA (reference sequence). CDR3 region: CSARTGTGVQV.

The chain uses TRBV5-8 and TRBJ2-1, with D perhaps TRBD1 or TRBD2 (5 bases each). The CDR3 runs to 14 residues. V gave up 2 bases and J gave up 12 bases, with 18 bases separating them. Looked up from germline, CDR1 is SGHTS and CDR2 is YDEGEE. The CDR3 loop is CASSFRDLEGGQFF. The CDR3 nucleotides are TGTGCCAGCAGCTTCCGGGACCTCGAGGGCGGGCAGTTCTTC.

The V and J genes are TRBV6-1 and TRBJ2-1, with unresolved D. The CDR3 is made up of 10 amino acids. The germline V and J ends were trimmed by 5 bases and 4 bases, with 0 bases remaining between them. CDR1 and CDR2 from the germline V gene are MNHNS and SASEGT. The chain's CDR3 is CASSYNEQFF. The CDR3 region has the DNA TGTGCCAGCAGTTACAATGAGCAGTTCTTC.

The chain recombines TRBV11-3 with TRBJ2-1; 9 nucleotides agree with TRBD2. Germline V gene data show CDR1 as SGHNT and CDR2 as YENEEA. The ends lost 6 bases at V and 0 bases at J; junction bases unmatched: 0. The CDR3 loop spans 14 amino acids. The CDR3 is CASRLAGSYNEQFF. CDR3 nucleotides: TGTGCCAGCAGACTAGCGGGCTCCTACAATGAGCAGTTCTTC.

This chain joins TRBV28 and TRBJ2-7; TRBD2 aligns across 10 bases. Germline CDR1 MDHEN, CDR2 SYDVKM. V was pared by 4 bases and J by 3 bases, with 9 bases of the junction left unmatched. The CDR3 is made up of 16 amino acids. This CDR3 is CASSSRTGLAVYEQYF. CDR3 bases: TGTGCCAGCAGTTCACGGACTGGACTAGCGGTCTACGAGCAGTACTTC. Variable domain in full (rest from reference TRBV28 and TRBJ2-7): DVKVTQSSRYLVKRTGEKVFLECVQDMDHENMFWYRQDPGLGLRLIYFSYDVKMKEKGDIPEGYSVSREKKERFSLILESASTNQTSMYLCASSSRTGLAVYEQYFGPGTRLTVT.

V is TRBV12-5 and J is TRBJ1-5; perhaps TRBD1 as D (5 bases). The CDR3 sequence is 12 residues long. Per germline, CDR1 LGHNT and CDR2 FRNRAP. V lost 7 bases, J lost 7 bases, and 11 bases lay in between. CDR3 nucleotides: TGTGCTAGTGCCGAGGGGCGACAGCCCCAGCATTTT. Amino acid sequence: CASAEGRQPQHF. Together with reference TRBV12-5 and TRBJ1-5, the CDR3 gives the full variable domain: DARVTQTPRHKVTEMGQEVTMRCQPILGHNTVFWYRQTMMQGLELLAYFRNRAPLDDSGMPKDRFSAEMPDATLATLKIQPSEPRDSAVYFCASAEGRQPQHFGDGTRLSIL.

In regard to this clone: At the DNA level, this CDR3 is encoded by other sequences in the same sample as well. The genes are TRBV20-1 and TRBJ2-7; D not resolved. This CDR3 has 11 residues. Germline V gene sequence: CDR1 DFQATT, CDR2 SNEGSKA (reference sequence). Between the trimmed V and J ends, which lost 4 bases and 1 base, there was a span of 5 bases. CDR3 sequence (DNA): TGCAGTGCTACCGGGTCCTACGAGCAGTACTTC. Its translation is CSATGSYEQYF.

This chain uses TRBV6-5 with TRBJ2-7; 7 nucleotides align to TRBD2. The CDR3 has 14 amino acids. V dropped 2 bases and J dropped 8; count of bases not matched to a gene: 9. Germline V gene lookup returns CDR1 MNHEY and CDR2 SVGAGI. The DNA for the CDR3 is TGTGCCAGCAGTTACGGGCGGGAGATGGATAAGCAGTACTTC. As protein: CASSYGREMDKQYF.

CDR3 coding DNA: TGTGCCAGTAGTATCTCGAAGCAAGAGACCCAGTACTTC. Protein product: CASSISKQETQYF. The chain carries TRBV19 and TRBJ2-5, with unresolved D. CDR3 length equals 13 residues. CDR1 and CDR2 from the germline V gene are LNHDA and SQIVND (reference sequence). Trimming pared 3 bases from V and 2 bases from J, leaving 7 bases between.

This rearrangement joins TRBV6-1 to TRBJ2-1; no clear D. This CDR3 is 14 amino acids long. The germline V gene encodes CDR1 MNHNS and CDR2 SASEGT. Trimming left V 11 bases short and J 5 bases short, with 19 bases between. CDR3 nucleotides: TGTGCCGGCCAGGACGATCCGTCCGACAATGAGCAGTTCTTC. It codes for CAGQDDPSDNEQFF.

DNA for the CDR3: TGTGCCAGCAGTCCTCTTTGGGGGCTCACTGAAGCTTTCTTT. It encodes CASSPLWGLTEAFF. V usage is TRBV7-8 and J usage is TRBJ1-1; TRBD1 might be the D (6 bases). Germline-derived CDR1 and CDR2 are SGHVS and FQNEAQ. The V gene lost 6 bases and the J gene lost 4 bases, with 15 bases spanning the gap. This CDR3 comprises 14 residues.

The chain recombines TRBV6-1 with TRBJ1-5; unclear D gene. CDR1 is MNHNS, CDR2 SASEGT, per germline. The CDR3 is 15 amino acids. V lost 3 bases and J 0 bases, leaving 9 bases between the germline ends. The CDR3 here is CASSEHGYSNQPQHF. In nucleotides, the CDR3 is TGTGCCAGCAGTGAGCACGGATATAGCAATCAGCCCCAGCATTTT.

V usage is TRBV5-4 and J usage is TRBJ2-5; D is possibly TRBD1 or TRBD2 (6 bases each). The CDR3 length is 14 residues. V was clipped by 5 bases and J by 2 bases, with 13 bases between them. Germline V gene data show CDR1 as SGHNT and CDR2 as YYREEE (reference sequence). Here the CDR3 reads CASSQGTSQETQYF. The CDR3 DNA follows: TGTGCCAGCAGTCAGGGGACTTCACAAGAGACCCAGTACTTC.

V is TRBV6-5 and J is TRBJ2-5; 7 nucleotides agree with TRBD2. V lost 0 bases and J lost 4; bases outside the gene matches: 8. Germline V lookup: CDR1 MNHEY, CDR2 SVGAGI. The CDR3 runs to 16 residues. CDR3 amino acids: CASSYSRVGGGETQYF. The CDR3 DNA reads TGTGCCAGCAGTTACTCAAGGGTTGGGGGGGGAGAGACCCAGTACTTC.

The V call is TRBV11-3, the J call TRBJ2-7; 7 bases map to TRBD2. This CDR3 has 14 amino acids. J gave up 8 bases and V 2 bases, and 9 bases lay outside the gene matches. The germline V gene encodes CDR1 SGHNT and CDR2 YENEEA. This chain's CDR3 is CASSLTTSALKQYF. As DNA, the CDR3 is TGTGCCAGCAGCTTAACCACTAGCGCCCTGAAGCAGTACTTC.

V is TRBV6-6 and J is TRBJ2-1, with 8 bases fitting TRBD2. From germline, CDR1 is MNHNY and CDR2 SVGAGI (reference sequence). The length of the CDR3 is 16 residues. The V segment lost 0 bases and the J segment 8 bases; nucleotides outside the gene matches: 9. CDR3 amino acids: CASSYSGRGLDDEQFF. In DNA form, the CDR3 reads TGTGCCAGCAGTTACTCCGGCCGGGGACTAGATGATGAGCAGTTCTTC.

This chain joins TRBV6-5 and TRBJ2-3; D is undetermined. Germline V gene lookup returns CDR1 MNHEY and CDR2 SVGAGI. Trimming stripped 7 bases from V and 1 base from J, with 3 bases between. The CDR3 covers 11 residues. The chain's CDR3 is CASKRTDTQYF. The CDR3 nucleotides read TGTGCCAGCAAACGCACAGATACGCAGTATTTT.

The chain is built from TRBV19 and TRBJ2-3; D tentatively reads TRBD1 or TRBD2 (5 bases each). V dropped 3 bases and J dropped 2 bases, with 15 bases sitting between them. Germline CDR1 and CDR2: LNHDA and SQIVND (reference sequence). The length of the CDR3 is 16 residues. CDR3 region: CASSMWGKRDTDTQYF. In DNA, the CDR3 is TGTGCCAGTAGTATGTGGGGGAAGAGGGACACAGATACGCAGTATTTT.

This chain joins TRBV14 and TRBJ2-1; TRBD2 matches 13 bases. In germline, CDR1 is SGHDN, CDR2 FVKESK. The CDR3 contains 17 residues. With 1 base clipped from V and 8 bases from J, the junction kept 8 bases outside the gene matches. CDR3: CASSQGTSGRRLDEQFF. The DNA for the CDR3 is TGTGCCAGCAGCCAAGGGACTAGCGGGAGACGGCTCGATGAGCAGTTCTTC.

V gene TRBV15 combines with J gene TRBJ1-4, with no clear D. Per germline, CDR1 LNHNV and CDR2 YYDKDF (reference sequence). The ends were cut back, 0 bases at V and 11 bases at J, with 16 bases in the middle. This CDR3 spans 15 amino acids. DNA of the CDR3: TGTGCCACCAGCAGAGATCGGGGTTCCTACACTAAACTGTTTTTT. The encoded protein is CATSRDRGSYTKLFF.